Following are 11 T cell receptor beta chains from one sample sequenced in a study of shared clonotypes between healthy human individuals. Some clones are missing from TCRdb's copy, which holds only in-frame ones; the method was immunoSEQ multiplex PCR. The table shows hundreds of thousands of clones, with about 92% occurring only once. Cells designated naive CD8 were CD45RO-negative and were positively selected for CCR7, with terminally differentiated effector memory CD45RA+ cells excluded. The specimen was naive CD8+ T cells sorted from blood. These receptors were collected from a man aged 30 to 39 in good health.

V and J are TRBV2 and TRBJ1-1, with 7 bases identical to TRBD1. V lost 5 bases to trimming and J lost 1 base; unmatched junction nucleotides: 4. The CDR3 is made up of 14 amino acids. The germline gives CDR1 SNHLY, CDR2 FYNNEI. CDR3 coding DNA: TGTGCCAGCAGTACAGGGGAGGCGAACACTGAAGCTTTCTTT. Amino acids: CASSTGEANTEAFF.

The chain couples TRBV6-5 to TRBJ2-7, with TRBD2 matching 9 bases. CDR1 is MNHEY, CDR2 SVGAGI, per germline. The CDR3 is 10 residues long. The CDR3 sequence is CSSGRYEQYF. The CDR3 nucleotides read TGTAGTAGCGGGAGATACGAGCAGTACTTC.

The gene calls are TRBV6-6 and TRBJ2-2; 8 bases are shared with TRBD2. Germline V CDR1 and CDR2: MNHNY, SVGAGI (reference sequence). The CDR3 is 15 amino acids. Trimming at V came to 6 bases and at J to 2 bases, leaving 5 bases not matched to a gene. CDR3 sequence: CASRLAGTNTGELFF. The CDR3 nucleotides are TGTGCCAGCAGATTAGCGGGGACCAACACCGGGGAGCTGTTTTTT.

A note on this clone: Other DNA variants within this sample encode the same CDR3. The V call is TRBV7-8, the J call TRBJ2-2; D not resolved. Trimming stripped 2 bases from V and 8 bases from J, with 3 bases between. Germline V CDR1 and CDR2: SGHVS, FQNEAQ. This CDR3 region has 11 residues. The CDR3 region has the DNA TGTGCCAGCAGCTTAAGTGGGGAGCTGTTTTTT. Its protein is CASSLSGELFF. The full variable domain, in which reference TRBV7-8 and TRBJ2-2 provide the parts outside the CDR3, is GAGVSQSPRYKVAKRGQDVALRCDPISGHVSLFWYQQALGQGPEFLTYFQNEAQLDKSGLPSDRFFAERPEGSVSTLKIQRTQQEDSAVYLCASSLSGELFFGEGSRLTVL.

The chain couples TRBV7-3 to TRBJ2-1; D perhaps matches TRBD2 (5 bases). The CDR3 loop spans 13 amino acids. Trimming removed 5 bases from V and 15 bases from J, with 20 bases in between. Germline CDR1 and CDR2: SGHTA and FQGTGA. CDR3 in amino acids: CASSPLGLQSWFF. CDR3 nucleotide sequence: TGTGCCAGCAGCCCACTAGGCCTCCAATCCTGGTTCTTC. The full variable domain, its missing parts supplied by reference TRBV7-3 and TRBJ2-1, is GAGVSQTPSNKVTEKGKYVELRCDPISGHTALYWYRQSLGQGPEFLIYFQGTGAADDSGLPNDRFFAVRPEGSVSTLKIQRTERGDSAVYLCASSPLGLQSWFFGPGTRLTVL.

In this sample, this clone turned up a few times. The V and J genes are TRBV27 and TRBJ1-5, with D hard to call. This CDR3 is 13 amino acids long. V lost 4 bases to trimming and J lost 3 bases, with 7 bases between them. Germline V CDR1 and CDR2: MNHEY, SMNVEV (reference sequence). This CDR3 is CASSSRYNQPQHF. Written as DNA, the CDR3 is TGTGCCAGCAGTTCCCGATACAATCAGCCCCAGCATTTT.

The rearrangement joins TRBV29-1 to TRBJ1-1, with a possible D match to TRBD1 (5 bases). V was pared by 7 bases and J by 6 bases, with 21 bases between. This CDR3 comprises 14 residues. Germline V gene data show CDR1 as SQVTM and CDR2 as ANQGSEA. In DNA form, the CDR3 reads TGCAGCGGGACCTTAGGGACGTCTATCTCTGAAGCTTTCTTT. It codes for CSGTLGTSISEAFF. The full variable domain, with the rest looked up from reference TRBV29-1 and TRBJ1-1, is SAVISQKPSRDICQRGTSLTIQCQVDSQVTMMFWYRQQPGQSLTLIATANQGSEATYESGFVIDKFPISRPNLTFSTLTVSNMSPEDSSIYLCSGTLGTSISEAFFGQGTRLTVV.

This chain joins TRBV19 and TRBJ1-3; D ambiguous. V was pared by 0 bases and J by 2 bases, with 2 bases between. CDR1 and CDR2 from the germline V gene are LNHDA and SQIVND (reference sequence). This CDR3 comprises 13 residues. In DNA, the CDR3 is TGTGCCAGTAGTATAGAGCCTGGAAACACCATATATTTT. It yields the protein CASSIEPGNTIYF. Using reference TRBV19 and TRBJ1-3 for the parts outside the CDR3, the full variable domain is DGGITQSPKYLFRKEGQNVTLSCEQNLNHDAMYWYRQDPGQGLRLIYYSQIVNDFQKGDIAEGYSVSREKKESFPLTVTSAQKNPTAFYLCASSIEPGNTIYFGEGSWLTVV.

V gene TRBV15 combines with J gene TRBJ2-3; the D gene is possibly TRBD2 (5 bases). V was cut by 0 bases and J by 0 bases, with 22 bases left in between. The CDR3 loop spans 20 amino acids. Germline V CDR1 and CDR2: LNHNV, YYDKDF (reference sequence). CDR3 loop: CATSRDGKGLASGSTDTQYF. The CDR3 coding sequence is TGTGCCACCAGCAGAGATGGGAAAGGATTAGCGAGCGGAAGCACAGATACGCAGTATTTT.

The CDR3 nucleotides are TGTGCCAGCAGCTTAGGTACAGGGGGATTGAACAATGAGCAGTTCTTC. Its protein is CASSLGTGGLNNEQFF. The chain combines TRBV11-2 with TRBJ2-1; TRBD1 matches 8 bases. The CDR3 is 16 residues long. Germline values: CDR1 SGHAT, CDR2 FQNNGV. The J segment lost 5 bases and the V segment lost 1 base, leaving 7 bases of the junction unmatched.

V usage is TRBV27 and J usage is TRBJ2-1, with D uncertain. Trimming removed 5 bases at V and 5 bases at J, with 16 bases between. Germline V gene data show CDR1 as MNHEY and CDR2 as SMNVEV (reference sequence). CDR3 length: 15 residues. The CDR3 DNA sequence: TGTGCCAGCAGTGACGCCCGAGCTACTGACAATGAGCAGTTCTTC. As protein: CASSDARATDNEQFF.